Listed here are 25 T cell receptor beta chains from one sample, sequenced in a study of Graves' ophthalmopathy and Graves' hyperthyroidism. Transcripts of RNA were the source for amplifying TCR beta CDR3 regions. The library came from an HTBI-primed first-round RT-PCR and a second-round multiplex PCR. TCRdb reprocessed the multiplex PCR reads via MiXCR and lists one record per CDR3 protein. The data hold 340,000 or so distinct CDR3 sequences, with roughly a sixth observed a single time. Sequencing was carried out using peripheral blood. All receptors derive from an adult man with Graves' ophthalmopathy.

This clonotype was counted ten times or more. This chain connects TRBV12-3 or TRBV12-4 to TRBJ2-2, with unresolved D. The ends were cut back, 5 bases at V and 7 bases at J, with 11 bases in the middle. This CDR3 comprises 13 residues. CDR3 DNA: TGTGCCAGCAGTCGCTTGGTGGACGGGGAGCTGTTTTTT. Translating gives CASSRLVDGELFF.

This clonotype was found many times. This chain joins TRBV19 and TRBJ1-3; the D gene is possibly TRBD1 (5 bases). This CDR3 comprises 16 residues. Germline V gives CDR1 LNHDA, CDR2 SQIVND (reference sequence). V shed 7 bases and J shed 3 bases, with 19 bases lying between them. The CDR3 DNA reads TGTGCCAGTACCGTGACTGGGACCCTTGATGGAAACACCATATATTTT. This codes for CASTVTGTLDGNTIYF. The full variable domain, its missing parts supplied by reference TRBV19 and TRBJ1-3, is DGGITQSPKYLFRKEGQNVTLSCEQNLNHDAMYWYRQDPGQGLRLIYYSQIVNDFQKGDIAEGYSVSREKKESFPLTVTSAQKNPTAFYLCASTVTGTLDGNTIYFGEGSWLTVV.

This clonotype was seen ten or more times. V gene TRBV29-1 combines with J gene TRBJ2-7; a possible D gene is TRBD1 (5 bases). This CDR3 comprises 14 residues. Germline loops: CDR1 SQVTM, CDR2 ANQGSEA. V gave up 6 bases and J gave up 0 bases, with 15 bases separating them. CDR3 region: CSVARQRSSYEQYF. The CDR3, as DNA: TGCAGCGTCGCAAGACAGCGTAGCTCCTACGAGCAGTACTTC.

Ten or more counts support this clonotype. The rearrangement joins TRBV20-1 to TRBJ1-3, with 8 bases matching TRBD1. This CDR3 spans 13 amino acids. The V gene's germline CDR1 is DFQATT and CDR2 SNEGSKA (reference sequence). With V trimmed by 6 bases and J by 2 bases, 3 bases remained unmatched. CDR3 DNA sequence: TGCAGTGCCCAACAGGGGGCTGGAAACACCATATATTTT. This codes for CSAQQGAGNTIYF.

This clonotype was recorded at least ten times. The chain carries TRBV13 and TRBJ2-7; D not certain. The CDR3 runs to 14 residues. V was shortened by 5 bases and J by 5 bases, with 16 bases between the two germline ends. From germline, CDR1 is PRHDT and CDR2 FYEKMQ (reference sequence). In DNA form, the CDR3 reads TGTGCCAGCAGCGAATCACCCCTACGCAACGAGCAGTACTTC. This sequence encodes CASSESPLRNEQYF. Using reference TRBV13 and TRBJ2-7 for the parts outside the CDR3, the full variable domain is AAGVIQSPRHLIKEKRETATLKCYPIPRHDTVYWYQQGPGQDPQFLISFYEKMQSDKGSIPDRFSAQQFSDYHSELNMSSLELGDSALYFCASSESPLRNEQYFGPGTRLTVT.

Of note for this clonotype: An end of the junction differs from the germline gene, which may be a read error. The DNA for the CDR3 is TGTGCCATCAGTGCCCCCTATATTATGTTCTTC. This translates into CAISAPYIMFF. The chain joins TRBV25-1 to TRBJ2-7; no clear D gene. The germline CDR1 and CDR2 sequences are MGHDK and SYGVNS. CDR3 size: 11 residues.

This clonotype was observed at least ten times. The chain joins TRBV29-1 to TRBJ1-3; 7 nucleotides agree with TRBD1. Per the germline V gene, CDR1 is SQVTM and CDR2 is ANQGSEA. CDR3 length: 12 amino acids. This CDR3 reads CVGQGAGNTIYF. For the CDR3, the DNA is TGCGTCGGGCAGGGGGCTGGAAACACCATATATTTT. Using reference TRBV29-1 and TRBJ1-3 for the parts outside the CDR3, the full variable domain is SAVISQKPSRDICQRGTSLTIQCQVDSQVTMMFWYRQQPGQSLTLIATANQGSEATYESGFVIDKFPISRPNLTFSTLTVSNMSPEDSSIYLCVGQGAGNTIYFGEGSWLTVV.

The rearrangement joins TRBV14 to TRBJ1-2; D may be TRBD1 (5 bases). Per the germline V gene, CDR1 is SGHDN and CDR2 is FVKESK. Trimming took 3 bases from V and 6 from J, leaving 14 bases between them. The CDR3 has 14 residues. The CDR3 reads CASSHGDRGHGYTF. The CDR3 DNA is TGTGCCAGCAGCCACGGGGATAGGGGTCATGGCTACACCTTC.

This clonotype was seen repeatedly, ten times or more. The rearrangement joins TRBV5-1 to TRBJ2-5; D is possibly TRBD1 (6 bases). The CDR3 extends over 15 amino acids. The V end lost 5 bases, the J end lost 1 base, and 15 bases lay between the germline ends. CDR1 is SGHRS and CDR2 is YFSETQ in the germline V gene. The CDR3 loop is CASRASQGLQETQYF. CDR3 DNA sequence: TGCGCCAGCAGAGCCTCCCAGGGGCTCCAAGAGACCCAGTACTTC.

The count of this clonotype is one. The chain joins TRBV6-1 to TRBJ2-7, with TRBD2 identical over 7 bases. The CDR3 runs 14 residues. The germline CDR1 and CDR2 sequences are MNHNS and SASEGT. Unmatched junction bases numbered 8, after V lost 7 bases and J lost 2 bases. The CDR3 spells CASNSLAFAYEQYF. CDR3 DNA: TGTGCCAGCAACTCACTAGCGTTCGCCTACGAGCAGTACTTC.

This clonotype has at least ten counts. The chain couples TRBV30 to TRBJ1-1, with D tentatively TRBD1 (6 bases). The CDR3 covers 13 residues. Trimming left V 4 bases short and J 14 bases short, with 23 bases between. The germline V gene encodes CDR1 GTSNPN and CDR2 SVGIG (reference sequence). The CDR3 DNA follows: TGTGCCTGGAAAAGCGTACAGGGCGGGGAGGGATTCTTT. Translation: CAWKSVQGGEGFF.

This clonotype was picked up many times. The J gene is TRBJ2-7, the V gene TRBV6-2 or TRBV6-3; 13 bases line up with TRBD2. Looked up from germline, CDR1 is MNHEY and CDR2 is SVGEGT. There are 16 residues in the CDR3. V lost 3 bases to trimming and J lost 2 bases; unmatched junction nucleotides: 4. The CDR3, as DNA: TGTGCCAGCAGTTATGGGACTAGCGGGGCCACCTACGAGCAGTACTTC. This codes for CASSYGTSGATYEQYF.

Many counts were recorded for this clonotype. The chain is built from TRBV29-1 and TRBJ1-2; no clear D. This CDR3 is 12 amino acids long. Trimming cost V 6 bases and J 8 bases, with 16 bases left between them. Germline CDR1 is SQVTM and CDR2 is ANQGSEA. CDR3 sequence (DNA): TGCAGCGTGGAAAGAGGGAGATGGGGCTACACCTTC. Translated: CSVERGRWGYTF.

The chain uses TRBV7-2 and TRBJ1-2, with D unresolved. CDR1 SGHTA and CDR2 FQGNSA come from the germline V gene. Trimming removed 1 base at V and 6 bases at J, with 6 bases between. The CDR3 loop spans 12 amino acids. The CDR3 DNA is TGTGCCAGCAGCTTAGAGGTTCATGGCTACACCTTC. This translates into CASSLEVHGYTF.

This clonotype showed up many times. The chain employs TRBV4-2 and TRBJ1-2, with 9 bases aligning to TRBD1. The CDR3 extends over 15 amino acids. Germline assignment: CDR1 LGHNA and CDR2 YNFKEQ. The J segment lost 2 bases and the V segment lost 5 bases, leaving 6 bases of the junction unmatched. The CDR3 DNA reads as TGTGCCAGCAGCGGACAGGGGACACCCAACTATGGCTACACCTTC. It specifies CASSGQGTPNYGYTF.

In its sample, this clonotype was seen many times. The chain carries TRBV20-1 and TRBJ2-5, with 12 positions matching TRBD2. Germline V CDR1 and CDR2: DFQATT, SNEGSKA (reference sequence). This CDR3 region has 17 residues. The ends lost 5 bases at V and 5 bases at J; junction bases unmatched: 15. The CDR3 loop reads CSAGERLAGAFLETQYF. The CDR3 DNA reads TGCAGTGCTGGCGAGAGACTAGCGGGAGCTTTCCTCGAGACCCAGTACTTC.

This clonotype was observed at least ten times. This rearrangement joins TRBV6-1 to TRBJ2-7, with 9 bases fitting TRBD2. Per the germline V gene, CDR1 is MNHNS and CDR2 is SASEGT. The CDR3 totals 15 residues. Losses at the gene ends were 4 bases for V and 2 bases for J; bases not matched to a gene: 6. The CDR3 coding sequence is TGTGCCAGCAGTGTGTTTTCTAGCGGGACCTACGAGCAGTACTTC. It yields the protein CASSVFSSGTYEQYF.

The chain couples TRBV6-2 or TRBV6-3 to TRBJ1-2; possibly TRBD1 for D (6 bases). Germline CDR1 is MNHEY and CDR2 is SVGEGT. V was cut by 2 bases and J by 0 bases, with 7 bases left in between. The CDR3 loop spans 14 amino acids. The CDR3 spells CASSYGTTNYGYTF. The CDR3 DNA follows: TGTGCCAGCAGTTACGGGACAACTAACTATGGCTACACCTTC.

This chain's CDR3 is CASSFAGGEYEQYF. DNA for the CDR3: TGTGCCAGCAGTTTCGCAGGGGGAGAGTACGAGCAGTACTTC. The rearrangement joins TRBV28 to TRBJ2-7, with 7 bases identical to TRBD1. Germline CDR1 and CDR2: MDHEN and SYDVKM. The junction had 6 bases not matched to a gene; V was cut back by 3 bases and J by 4 bases. The CDR3 extends over 14 amino acids.

Many counts were recorded for this clonotype. The rearrangement links TRBV30 to TRBJ1-1; D is unresolved. The germline gives CDR1 GTSNPN, CDR2 SVGIG (reference sequence). CDR3 length equals 13 residues. Trimming took off 8 bases at V and 1 base at J, with 14 bases between the two ends. In nucleotides, the CDR3 is TGTGCCGCTCCCCGGGAGTCGAACACTGAAGCTTTCTTT. Its protein is CAAPRESNTEAFF.

The rearrangement joins TRBV4-1 to TRBJ2-5; D not certain. Germline loops: CDR1 MGHRA, CDR2 YSYEKL. The CDR3 runs to 14 residues. V was trimmed by 3 bases and J by 2 bases, leaving 10 bases between them. CDR3 amino acids: CASSQVQLQETQYF. The CDR3 region has the DNA TGCGCCAGCAGCCAGGTACAGCTACAAGAGACCCAGTACTTC.

Only a few counts were recorded for this clonotype. The gene calls are TRBV20-1 and TRBJ1-1; TRBD1 aligns across 7 bases. The CDR3 spans 14 residues. The germline CDR1 and CDR2 sequences are DFQATT and SNEGSKA (reference sequence). V dropped 2 bases and J dropped 6; count of bases not matched to a gene: 9. The CDR3 is CSARKSGTAAEAFF. DNA of the CDR3: TGCAGTGCTAGAAAATCCGGGACAGCCGCTGAAGCTTTCTTT.

This clonotype appeared many times. The gene calls are TRBV10-2 and TRBJ1-5; D remains unclear. The length of the CDR3 is 14 residues. Between the trimmed V and J ends, which lost 7 bases and 3 bases, there was a span of 13 bases. Germline V lookup: CDR1 WSHSY, CDR2 SAAADI. The CDR3 loop reads CASTPGSLNQPQHF. The CDR3 DNA sequence: TGCGCCAGCACCCCGGGCAGCCTCAATCAGCCCCAGCATTTT.

The rearrangement links TRBV30 to TRBJ1-1; the D gene is possibly TRBD1 (5 bases). CDR1 is GTSNPN and CDR2 is SVGIG in the germline V gene (reference sequence). V was shortened by 4 bases and J by 1 base, with 10 bases between the two germline ends. The CDR3 spans 13 residues. The CDR3 region has the DNA TGTGCCTGGAAGGAAACAGGGAACACTGAAGCTTTCTTT. Its translation: CAWKETGNTEAFF.

This clonotype was seen repeatedly, ten times or more. The chain links TRBV5-1 to TRBJ2-2; 7 bases match TRBD1. CDR3 size: 16 residues. V lost 4 bases to trimming and J lost 3 bases; unmatched junction nucleotides: 9. CDR1 is SGHRS and CDR2 is YFSETQ in the germline V gene. The CDR3 loop is CASSLRQGRDTGELFF. The CDR3, as DNA: TGCGCCAGCAGCCTCCGACAGGGTAGAGACACCGGGGAGCTGTTTTTT.